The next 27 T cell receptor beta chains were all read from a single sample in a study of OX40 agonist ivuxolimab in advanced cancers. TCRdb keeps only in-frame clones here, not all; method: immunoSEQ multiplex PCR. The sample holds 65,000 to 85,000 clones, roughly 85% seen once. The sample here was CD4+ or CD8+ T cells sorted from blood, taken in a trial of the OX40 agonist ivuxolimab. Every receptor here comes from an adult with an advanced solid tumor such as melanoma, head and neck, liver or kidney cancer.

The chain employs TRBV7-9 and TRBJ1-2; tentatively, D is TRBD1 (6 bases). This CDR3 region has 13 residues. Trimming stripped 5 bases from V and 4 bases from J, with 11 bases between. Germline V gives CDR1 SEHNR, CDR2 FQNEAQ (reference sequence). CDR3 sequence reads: CASSRQVTYGYTF. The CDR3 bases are TGTGCCAGCAGCCGACAGGTGACCTATGGCTACACCTTC.

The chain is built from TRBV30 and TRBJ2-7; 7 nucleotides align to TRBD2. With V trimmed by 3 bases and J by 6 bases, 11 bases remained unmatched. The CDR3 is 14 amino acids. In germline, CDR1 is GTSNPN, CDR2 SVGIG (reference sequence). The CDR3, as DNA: TGTGCCTGGAGCAATTACAGCCCGGGGGGCGAGCAGTACTTC. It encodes CAWSNYSPGGEQYF. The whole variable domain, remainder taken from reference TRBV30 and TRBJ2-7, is SQTIHQWPATLVQPVGSPLSLECTVEGTSNPNLYWYRQAAGRGLQLLFYSVGIGQISSEVPQNLSASRPQDRQFILSSKKLLLSDSGFYLCAWSNYSPGGEQYFGPGTRLTVT.

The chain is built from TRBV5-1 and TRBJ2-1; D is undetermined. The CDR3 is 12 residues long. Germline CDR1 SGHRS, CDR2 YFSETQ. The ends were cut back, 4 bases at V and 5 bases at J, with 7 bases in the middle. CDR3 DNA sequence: TGCGCCAGCAGCCTCAACAACAATGAGCAGTTCTTC. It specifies CASSLNNNEQFF.

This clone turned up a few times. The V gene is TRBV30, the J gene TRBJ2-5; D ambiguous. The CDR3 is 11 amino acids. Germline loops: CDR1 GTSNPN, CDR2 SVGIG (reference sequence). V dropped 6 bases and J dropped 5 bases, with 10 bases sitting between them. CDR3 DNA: TGTGCCTGTCTCTGGCGGGAGACCCAGTACTTC. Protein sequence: CACLWRETQYF.

As DNA, the CDR3 is TGTGCCAGCAGCCAAGAGTCCTACGAGCAGTACTTC. It codes for CASSQESYEQYF. This chain joins TRBV4-2 and TRBJ2-7; D gene unclear. This CDR3 has 12 amino acids. The germline gives CDR1 LGHNA, CDR2 YNFKEQ. Deletions cut 0 bases from V and 1 base from J, with 1 base between.

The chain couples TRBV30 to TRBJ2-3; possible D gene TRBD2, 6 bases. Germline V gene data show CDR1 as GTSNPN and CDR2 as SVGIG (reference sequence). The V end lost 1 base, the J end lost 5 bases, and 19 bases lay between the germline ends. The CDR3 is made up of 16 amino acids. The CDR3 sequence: CAWSAGTLGAGDTQYF. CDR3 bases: TGTGCCTGGAGTGCCGGGACTCTGGGCGCGGGAGATACGCAGTATTTT.

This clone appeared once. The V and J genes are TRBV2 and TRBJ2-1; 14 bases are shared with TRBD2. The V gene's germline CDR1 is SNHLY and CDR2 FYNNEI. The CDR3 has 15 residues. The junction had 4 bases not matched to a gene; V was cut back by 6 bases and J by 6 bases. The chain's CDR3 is CASRGTSGGSNEQFF. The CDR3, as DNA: TGTGCCAGCAGGGGGACTAGCGGGGGATCCAATGAGCAGTTCTTC.

CDR3 sequence: CASSLVAGGRNEQFF. CDR3 bases: TGCGCCAGCAGCTTGGTAGCAGGGGGCAGAAATGAGCAGTTCTTC. This chain links TRBV5-1 with TRBJ2-1, with 8 bases aligning to TRBD1. J lost 7 bases, V lost 0 bases, and 6 bases had no gene match. This CDR3 is built from 15 residues. Germline loops: CDR1 SGHRS, CDR2 YFSETQ.

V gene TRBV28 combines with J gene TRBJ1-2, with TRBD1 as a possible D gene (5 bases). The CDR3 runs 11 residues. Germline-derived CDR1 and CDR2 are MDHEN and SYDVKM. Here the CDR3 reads CDGPGVYGYTF. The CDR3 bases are TGTGACGGGCCGGGGGTATATGGCTACACCTTC.

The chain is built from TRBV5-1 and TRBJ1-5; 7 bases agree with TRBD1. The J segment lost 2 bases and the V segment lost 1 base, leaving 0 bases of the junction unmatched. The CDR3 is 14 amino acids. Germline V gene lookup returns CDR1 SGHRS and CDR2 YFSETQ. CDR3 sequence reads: CASSLTGGNQPQHF. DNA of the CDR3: TGCGCCAGCAGCTTGACAGGGGGCAATCAGCCCCAGCATTTT.

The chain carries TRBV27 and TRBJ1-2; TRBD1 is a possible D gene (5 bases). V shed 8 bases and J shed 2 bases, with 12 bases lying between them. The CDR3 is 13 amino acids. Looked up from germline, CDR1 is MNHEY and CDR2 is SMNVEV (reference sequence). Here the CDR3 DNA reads TGTGCCAGCCGACAGACGGCAAACTATGGCTACACCTTC. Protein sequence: CASRQTANYGYTF.

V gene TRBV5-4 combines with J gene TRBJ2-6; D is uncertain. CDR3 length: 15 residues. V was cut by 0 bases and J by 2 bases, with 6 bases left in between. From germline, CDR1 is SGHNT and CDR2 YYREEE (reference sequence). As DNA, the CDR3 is TGTGCCAGCAGCTTGGCTTTTGCTGGGGCCAACGTCCTGACTTTC. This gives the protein CASSLAFAGANVLTF.

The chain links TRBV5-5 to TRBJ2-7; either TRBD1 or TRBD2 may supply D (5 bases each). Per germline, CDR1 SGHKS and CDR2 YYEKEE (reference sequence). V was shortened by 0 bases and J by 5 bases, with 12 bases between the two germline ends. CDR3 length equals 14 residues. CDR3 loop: CASSLAGRVNEQYF. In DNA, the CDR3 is TGTGCCAGCAGCTTGGCGGGACGGGTCAACGAGCAGTACTTC.

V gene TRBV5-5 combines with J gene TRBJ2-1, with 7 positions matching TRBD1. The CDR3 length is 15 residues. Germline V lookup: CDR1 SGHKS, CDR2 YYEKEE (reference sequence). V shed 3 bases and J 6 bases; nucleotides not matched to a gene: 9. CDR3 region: CASSWTGQWGNEQFF. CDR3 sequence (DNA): TGTGCCAGCAGCTGGACAGGACAATGGGGCAATGAGCAGTTCTTC. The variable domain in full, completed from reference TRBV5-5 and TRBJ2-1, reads DAGVTQSPTHLIKTRGQQVTLRCSPISGHKSVSWYQQVLGQGPQFIFQYYEKEERGRGNFPDRFSARQFPNYSSELNVNALLLGDSALYLCASSWTGQWGNEQFFGPGTRLTVL.

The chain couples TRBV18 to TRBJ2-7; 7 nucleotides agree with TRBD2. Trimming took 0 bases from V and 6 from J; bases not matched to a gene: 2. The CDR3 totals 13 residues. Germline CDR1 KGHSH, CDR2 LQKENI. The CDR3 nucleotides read TGTGCCAGCTCACCACCCGGACTAGGCGAGCAGTACTTC. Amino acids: CASSPPGLGEQYF.

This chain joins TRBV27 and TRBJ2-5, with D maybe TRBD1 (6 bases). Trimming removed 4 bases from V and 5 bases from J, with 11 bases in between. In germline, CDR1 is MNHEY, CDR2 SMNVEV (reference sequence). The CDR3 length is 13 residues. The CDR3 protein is CASSSRGSETQYF. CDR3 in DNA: TGTGCCAGCAGTTCAAGGGGGTCGGAGACCCAGTACTTC.

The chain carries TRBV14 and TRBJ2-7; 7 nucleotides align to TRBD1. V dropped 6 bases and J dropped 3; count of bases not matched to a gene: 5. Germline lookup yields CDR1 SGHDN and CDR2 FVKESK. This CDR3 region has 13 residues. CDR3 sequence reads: CASRRDSRYEQYF. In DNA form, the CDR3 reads TGTGCCAGCAGACGGGACAGTCGCTACGAGCAGTACTTC.

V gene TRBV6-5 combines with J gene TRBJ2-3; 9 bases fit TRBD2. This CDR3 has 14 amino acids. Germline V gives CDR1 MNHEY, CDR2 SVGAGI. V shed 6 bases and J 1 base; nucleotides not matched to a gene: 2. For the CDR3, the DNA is TGTGCCAGCAGGACTAGCGGAGGCACAGATACGCAGTATTTT. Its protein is CASRTSGGTDTQYF.

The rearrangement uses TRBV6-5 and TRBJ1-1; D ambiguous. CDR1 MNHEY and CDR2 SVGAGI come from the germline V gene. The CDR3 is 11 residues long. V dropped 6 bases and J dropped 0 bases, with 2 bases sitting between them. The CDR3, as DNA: TGTGCCAGCAGCATGAACACTGAAGCTTTCTTT. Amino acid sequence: CASSMNTEAFF.

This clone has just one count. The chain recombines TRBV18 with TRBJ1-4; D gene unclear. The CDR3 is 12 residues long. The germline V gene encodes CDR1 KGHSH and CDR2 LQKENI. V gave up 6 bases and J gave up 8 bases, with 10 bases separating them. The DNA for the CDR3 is TGTGCCAGCTCGCCCCAAAAAGAAAAACTGTTTTTT. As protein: CASSPQKEKLFF.

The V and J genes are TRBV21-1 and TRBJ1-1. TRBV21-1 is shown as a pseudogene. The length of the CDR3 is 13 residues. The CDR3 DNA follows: TGTGCCAGCAGCAAGTGCAAGAACACTGAAGCTTTCTTT. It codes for CASSKCKNTEAFF.

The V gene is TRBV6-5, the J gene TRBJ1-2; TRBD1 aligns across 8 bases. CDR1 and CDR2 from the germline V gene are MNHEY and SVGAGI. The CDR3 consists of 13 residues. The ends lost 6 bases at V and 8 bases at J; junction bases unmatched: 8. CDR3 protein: CASSRGQGGGYTF. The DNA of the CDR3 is TGTGCCAGCAGCCGCGGACAGGGTGGCGGCTACACCTTC.

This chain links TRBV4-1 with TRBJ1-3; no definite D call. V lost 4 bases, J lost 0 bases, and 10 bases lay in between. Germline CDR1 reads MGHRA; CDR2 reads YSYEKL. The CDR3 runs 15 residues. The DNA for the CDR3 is TGCGCCAGCAGCCTACCGAGGGTCTCTGGAAACACCATATATTTT. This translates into CASSLPRVSGNTIYF.

The CDR3 region is CASSQNAPGIKEKLFF. In DNA form, the CDR3 reads TGCGCCAGCAGCCAAAATGCCCCGGGGATAAAAGAAAAACTGTTTTTT. The chain joins TRBV4-3 to TRBJ1-4; no clear D. Germline CDR1 and CDR2: LGHNA and YSLEER. Trimming pared 2 bases from V and 8 bases from J, leaving 18 bases between. CDR3 length: 16 residues.

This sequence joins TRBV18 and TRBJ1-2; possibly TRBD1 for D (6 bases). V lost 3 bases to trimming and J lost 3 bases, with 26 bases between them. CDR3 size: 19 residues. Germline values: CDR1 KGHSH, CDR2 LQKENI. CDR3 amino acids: CASSPRDSPGHLLDYGYTF. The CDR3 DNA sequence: TGTGCCAGCTCACCTAGGGATTCTCCGGGACATCTTCTTGACTATGGCTACACCTTC.

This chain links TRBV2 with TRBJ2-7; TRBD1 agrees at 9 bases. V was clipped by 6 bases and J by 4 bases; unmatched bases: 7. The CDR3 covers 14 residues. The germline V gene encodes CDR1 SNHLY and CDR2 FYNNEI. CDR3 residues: CASSAYRGQYEQYF. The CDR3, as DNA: TGTGCCAGCAGCGCTTACAGGGGGCAGTACGAGCAGTACTTC. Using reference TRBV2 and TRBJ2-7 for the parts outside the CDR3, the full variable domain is EPEVTQTPSHQVTQMGQEVILRCVPISNHLYFYWYRQILGQKVEFLVSFYNNEISEKSEIFDDQFSVERPDGSNFTLKIRSTKLEDSAMYFCASSAYRGQYEQYFGPGTRLTVT.

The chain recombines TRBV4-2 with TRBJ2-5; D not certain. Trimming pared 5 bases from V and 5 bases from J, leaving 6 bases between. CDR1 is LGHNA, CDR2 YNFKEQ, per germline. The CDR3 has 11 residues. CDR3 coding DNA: TGTGCCAGCAGCTTGGGGGAGACCCAGTACTTC. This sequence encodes CASSLGETQYF.